Each of the 7 T cell receptor beta chains below was sequenced from the same sample in a study of cytomegalovirus exposure and HLA in healthy donors. Primers for the PCR totalled 60 Vbeta and 13 Jbeta. Using immunoSEQ multiplex PCR, the repertoire was profiled, and TCRdb retains in-frame clones only, with some absent. This sample has a few hundred thousand clones, with around 81% found just once. The specimen sequenced was PBMCs. These receptors were collected from a woman aged 50 to 60 in good health and CMV-seropositive.

The chain combines TRBV19 with TRBJ2-7, with a weak D call TRBD1 (6 bases). CDR1 and CDR2 (germline): LNHDA, SQIVND (reference sequence). The CDR3 is 15 amino acids. Trimming removed 1 base from V and 3 bases from J, with 13 bases in between. CDR3 DNA: TGTGCCAGTAGTATAGGTCCCAGGGGAAACTACGAGCAGTACTTC. Translating gives CASSIGPRGNYEQYF.

The chain joins TRBV6-5 to TRBJ2-2; possible D gene TRBD2, 5 bases. CDR1 and CDR2 from the germline V gene are MNHEY and SVGAGI. The CDR3 loop spans 15 amino acids. Trimming pared 2 bases from V and 1 base from J, leaving 8 bases between. CDR3 nucleotide sequence: TGTGCCAGCAGTTACGTCGGAGGGAACACCGGGGAGCTGTTTTTT. Its protein is CASSYVGGNTGELFF.

This sequence joins TRBV9 and TRBJ2-1; weak D call: TRBD1 (6 bases). V was shortened by 0 bases and J by 2 bases, with 12 bases between the two germline ends. Germline CDR1 reads SGDLS; CDR2 reads YYNGEE. The CDR3 runs to 16 residues. Written as DNA, the CDR3 is TGTGCCAGCAGCGTAGGGTCCAGGGGCACCTACAATGAGCAGTTCTTC. Residues: CASSVGSRGTYNEQFF.

This chain connects TRBV5-6 to TRBJ2-1; 8 nucleotides agree with TRBD2. CDR1 and CDR2 from the germline V gene are SGHDT and YYEEEE. V gave up 4 bases and J gave up 12 bases; unmatched junction bases: 12. This CDR3 is 14 amino acids long. CDR3: CASSKAAGGPVQFF. As DNA, the CDR3 is TGTGCCAGCAGCAAGGCTGCGGGGGGTCCGGTGCAGTTCTTC.

A few counts support this clone. V gene TRBV6-1 combines with J gene TRBJ1-4; D gene unclear. Per germline, CDR1 MNHNS and CDR2 SASEGT. CDR3 size: 13 residues. The ends were cut back, 8 bases at V and 7 bases at J, with 14 bases in the middle. CDR3 sequence reads: CASLRDESEKLFF. The CDR3 DNA is TGTGCCAGCCTCCGGGATGAGAGTGAAAAACTGTTTTTT.

The rearrangement links TRBV25-1 to TRBJ1-6; D unresolved. With 1 base removed from V and 6 bases from J, the gap between germline ends came to 7 bases. CDR3 length: 14 amino acids. Germline V gives CDR1 MGHDK, CDR2 SYGVNS. CDR3 amino acids: CASSEFLRNSPLHF. The CDR3 bases are TGTGCCAGCAGTGAATTTCTACGTAATTCACCCCTCCACTTT.

This clone was observed a handful of times. The chain has TRBV4-1 and TRBJ1-6, with no clear D. V was clipped by 0 bases and J by 0 bases, with 9 bases between them. Looked up from germline, CDR1 is MGHRA and CDR2 is YSYEKL. CDR3 length equals 17 residues. Here the CDR3 DNA reads TGCGCCAGCAGCCAAGACGGGTGGAGCTCCTATAATTCACCCCTCCACTTT. Translating it yields CASSQDGWSSYNSPLHF.